The clone carrying this T cell receptor beta chain appeared once. Method: immunoSEQ multiplex PCR; TCRdb's copy keeps in-frame clones and lacks some. The data show 200,000 to 250,000 clones, 80% seen once. The sample belongs to a study of blood T cell repertoires in COVID-19. This CDR3 contains 14 residues. The germline gives CDR1 SNHLY, CDR2 FYNNEI. The junction had 6 bases not matched to a gene; V was cut back by 6 bases and J by 4 bases. The chain links TRBV2 to TRBJ2-5, with 9 positions matching TRBD1. The receptor's source is a woman between 40 and 55 years old with acute COVID-19. Specimen: PBMCs or T cells enriched from blood (not recorded which). The CDR3 nucleotides read TGTGCCAGCAGGGAGGACAGGGGAGGAGAGACCCAGTACTTC. This codes for CASREDRGGETQYF.